This T cell receptor beta chain was found in a study of Ad26.COV2.S vaccination and SARS-CoV-2 variants. Study at large: Donor was in the COV1001 Ad26.COV2.S trial arm. Intramuscular Ad26.COV2.S doses were given once or twice, 56 days apart.

Sequencing used immunoSEQ multiplex PCR; TCRdb keeps in-frame clones, though not all of them. The sample comprises about 320,000 clones, about 90% of which are singletons, and roughly 6% rests with the top ten. The CDR3 is 18 residues long. Trimming removed 1 base at V and 0 bases at J, with 13 bases between. Germline CDR1 reads MNHNS; CDR2 reads SASEGT. Described treatment: 19 received Ad26.COV2.S at low or high dose, single or two shots; roughly 5 received placebo; per-sample allocation not given. Sampling was done on day 63 after the first vaccine or placebo injection. This Boston cohort included adults aged 18-55 years. Wuhan-strain SARS-CoV-2 spike was expressed by the Ad26 vector that made up the vaccine.

The J gene is TRBJ1-6, the V gene TRBV6-1, with D maybe TRBD1 (5 bases). The sample here was peripheral blood, taken in a trial of Ad26.COV2.S vaccine versus placebo. This TCR derives from a person between 18 and 65 years old who received the Ad26.COV2.S COVID-19 vaccine or a placebo. The chain's CDR3 is CASSEGGLTSSYNSPLHF. Here the CDR3 DNA reads TGTGCCAGCAGTGAAGGGGGACTGACGAGCTCCTATAATTCACCCCTCCACTTT.